The source of this TCR beta chain is a study of beta chain features in type 1 diabetes. Study overall: Taken together, all samples contributed 90 million to 140 million examined sorted cells.

The study reverse transcribed the entire isolated RNA, so it sequenced expressed TCRB transcripts. Produced via immunoSEQ multiplex PCR; TCRdb's table is partial and in-frame only. The sample lists just over 600,000 clones, 15% to 19% occurring once. Findings of the study overall: In all four CD4+ subsets, TCRB CDR3 length was significantly, moderately reduced in type 1 diabetes. Shorter templates might be favored by PCR, equally in patients and controls.

About this clone itself: Its matching antigen is unknown.

CD4+ naive, central memory, regulatory and stem cell-like memory cells were sorted via CD45RO/CCR7/CD25/CD127/CD95/CD27. V was clipped by 3 bases and J by 6 bases, with 18 bases between them. The CDR3 has 16 amino acids. Specimen: naive CD4+ T cells from blood. This chain joins TRBV23-1 and TRBJ1-5, with D possibly being TRBD1 (5 bases). TRBV23-1 is an open reading frame, and its role is uncertain. The clonotype was recovered from a man aged 18 to 29 in good health. CDR3 DNA sequence: TGCGCCAGCAGTCAGGGAACAGGCGGCGGTGGTCAGCCCCAGCATTTT. Its protein is CASSQGTGGGGQPQHF.